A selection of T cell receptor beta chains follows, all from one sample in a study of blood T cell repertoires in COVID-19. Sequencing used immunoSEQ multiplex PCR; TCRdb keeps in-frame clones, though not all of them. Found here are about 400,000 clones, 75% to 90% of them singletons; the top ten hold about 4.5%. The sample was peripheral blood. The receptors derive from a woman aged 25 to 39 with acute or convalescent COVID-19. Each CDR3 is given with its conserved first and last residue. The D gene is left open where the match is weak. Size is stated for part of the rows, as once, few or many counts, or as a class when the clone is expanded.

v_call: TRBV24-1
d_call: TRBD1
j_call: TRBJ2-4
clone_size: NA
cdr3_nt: TGTGCCACCAGTGATTTTAGGGACAGAGAAAACATTCAGTACTTC
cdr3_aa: CATSDFRDRENIQYF

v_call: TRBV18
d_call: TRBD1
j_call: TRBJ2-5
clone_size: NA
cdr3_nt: TGTGCCAGCTCACCAGGGACAGGGATGGAGACCCAGTACTTC
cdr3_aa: CASSPGTGMETQYF

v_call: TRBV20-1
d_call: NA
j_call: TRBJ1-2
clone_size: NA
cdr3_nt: TGCAGTGCTAGTTACGACATGGTTCCCTATGGCTACACCTTC
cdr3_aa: CSASYDMVPYGYTF

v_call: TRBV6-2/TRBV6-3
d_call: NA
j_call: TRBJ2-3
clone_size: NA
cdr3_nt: TGTGCCAGCAGTTATAACCTAGCGATCACAGATACGCAGTATTTT
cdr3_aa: CASSYNLAITDTQYF

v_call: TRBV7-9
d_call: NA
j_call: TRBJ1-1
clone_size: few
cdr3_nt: TGTGCCAGCAGCGTCGACAGCACTGAAGCTTTCTTT
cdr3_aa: CASSVDSTEAFF

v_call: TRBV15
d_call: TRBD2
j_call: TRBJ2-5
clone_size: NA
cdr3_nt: TGTGCCACCAGCAGAGGGACTAGTACATCCCAGTACTTC
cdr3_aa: CATSRGTSTSQYF

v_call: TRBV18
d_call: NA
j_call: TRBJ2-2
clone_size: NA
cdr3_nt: TGTGCCAGCTCACGACTGGACACCGGGGAGCTGTTTTTT
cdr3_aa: CASSRLDTGELFF

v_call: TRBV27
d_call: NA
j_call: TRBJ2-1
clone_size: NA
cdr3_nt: TGTGCCAGCAGTTTATCCTATTCAGGGTCGAGTAATGAGCAGTTCTTC
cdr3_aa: CASSLSYSGSSNEQFF

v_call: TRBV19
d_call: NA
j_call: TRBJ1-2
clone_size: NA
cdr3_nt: TGTGCCAGTCAACGCGGGGCAGGGAACTATGGCTACACCTTC
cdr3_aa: CASQRGAGNYGYTF

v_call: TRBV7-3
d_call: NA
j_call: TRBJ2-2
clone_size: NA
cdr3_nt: TGTGCCAGCAGCTTAACCGGGACACCGAACACCGGGGAGCTGTTTTTT
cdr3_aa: CASSLTGTPNTGELFF

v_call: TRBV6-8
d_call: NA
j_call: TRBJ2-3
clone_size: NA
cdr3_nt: TGTGCCAGCACACGGGGGTACTGCACAGATACGCAGTATTTT
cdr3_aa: CASTRGYCTDTQYF

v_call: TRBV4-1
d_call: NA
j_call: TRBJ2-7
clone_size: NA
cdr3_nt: TGCGCCAGCAGCCATCATTACAATCTCTACGAGCAGTACTTC
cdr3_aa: CASSHHYNLYEQYF

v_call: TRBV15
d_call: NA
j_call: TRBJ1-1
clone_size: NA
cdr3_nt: TGTGCCACCAGCAGAGATCAGGAGAACACTGAAGCTTTCTTT
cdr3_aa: CATSRDQENTEAFF

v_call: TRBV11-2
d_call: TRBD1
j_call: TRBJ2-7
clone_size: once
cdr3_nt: TGTGCCAGCAGCTCCGGGACAGCCTACGAGCAGTACTTC
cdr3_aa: CASSSGTAYEQYF

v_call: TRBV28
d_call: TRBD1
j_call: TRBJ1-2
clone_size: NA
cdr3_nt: TGTGCCAGCAGATACGGACAGGGTTTAAGCTACACCTTC
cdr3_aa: CASRYGQGLSYTF

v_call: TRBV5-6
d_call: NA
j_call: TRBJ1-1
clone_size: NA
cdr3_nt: TGTGCCAGCAGCTTTCTGAGCGACCCCGAAGCTTTCTTT
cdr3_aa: CASSFLSDPEAFF

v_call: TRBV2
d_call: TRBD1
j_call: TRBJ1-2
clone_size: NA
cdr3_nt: TGTGCCAGCAGCCTCAGGGACAGGGCTGGCGGCTACACCTTC
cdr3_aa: CASSLRDRAGGYTF

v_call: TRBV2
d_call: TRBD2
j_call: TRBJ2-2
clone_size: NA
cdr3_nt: TGTGCCAGCACCCAGGGAGCGGGGCGAGCTGGGGAGCTGTTTTTT
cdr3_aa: CASTQGAGRAGELFF

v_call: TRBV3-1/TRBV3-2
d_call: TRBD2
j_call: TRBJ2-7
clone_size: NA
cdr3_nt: TGTGCCAGCAGCCAAGGGACTAGAAGGCTCTACGAGCAGTACTTC
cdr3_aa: CASSQGTRRLYEQYF

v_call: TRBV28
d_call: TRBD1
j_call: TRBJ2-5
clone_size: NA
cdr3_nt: TGTGCCAGCAGCCTAAACACCTACAGGGGCGGAGAGACCCAGTACTTC
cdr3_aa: CASSLNTYRGGETQYF

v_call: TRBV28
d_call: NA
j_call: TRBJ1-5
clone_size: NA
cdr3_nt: TGTGCCAGCAGTTTAAACATCCGGGGGAGTAGCAATCAGCCCCAGCATTTT
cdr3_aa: CASSLNIRGSSNQPQHF

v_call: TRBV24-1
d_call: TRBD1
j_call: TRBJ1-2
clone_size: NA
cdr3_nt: TGTGCCACCAGTGACGCTGGACAGGGGGGAGGGTATGGCTACACCTTC
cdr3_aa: CATSDAGQGGGYGYTF

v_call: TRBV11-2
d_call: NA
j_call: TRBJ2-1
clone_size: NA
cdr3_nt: TGTGCCAGCAGCTTTACAAATTACAATGAGCAGTTCTTC
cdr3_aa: CASSFTNYNEQFF

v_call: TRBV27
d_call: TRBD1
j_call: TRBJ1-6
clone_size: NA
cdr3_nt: TGTGCCAGCAGTTTCCCCCCAGCAGGACAGGGGAGCTTT
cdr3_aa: CASSFPPAGQGSF